This TCR beta chain was identified during a study of naive and memory T cell subsets. The study's findings and limits: A few larger clonotypes appeared in naive repertoires, especially CD8, possibly memory cells re-expressing CD45RA.

As to this clonotype: Antigen specificity is unknown.

Two oligonucleotides, mixed equimolar, formed the beta constant-region primer covering TRBC1 and TRBC2. Using its own MiXCR run on the UMI-ligation and nested PCR reads, TCRdb lists one record per CDR3 protein. The profile covers 140,000 to 150,000 distinct CDR3 sequences, with over 15% appearing a single time and 0.14% to 0.15% taken by the ten largest. This CDR3 spans 11 amino acids. Germline CDR1 reads MNHNS; CDR2 reads SASEGT. With 7 bases removed from V and 6 bases from J, the gap between germline ends came to 9 bases. The V and J genes are TRBV6-1 and TRBJ1-1, with D unclear. This receptor was taken from a human donor in good health. What was sequenced was naive CD4+ T cells from blood. The CDR3 DNA reads as TGTGCCAGCAAGGTTAGTCCTGAAGCTTTCTTT. Protein product: CASKVSPEAFF.